This T cell receptor (beta chain) was identified in a study of identical twins. Details on this clonotype: Its target is not known.

The study's findings and limits: Excess twin sharing in beta out-of-frame sequences was weaker. Part of the zero-insertion signal could reflect confounding by invariant MAIT and iNKT cells.

Each cDNA held unique molecular identifiers, and template switching gave it a universal primer site. Each CDR3 protein gets one entry after TCRdb re-called the 5' RACE reads with MiXCR. The table includes about 890,000 distinct CDR3 sequences, around 12% detected once. These same data were also listed under a study on yellow fever vaccine responses in identical twins.

This clonotype was obtained from a woman aged 18-30 years in good health. Sequencing used PBMCs.

In DNA form, the CDR3 reads TGTGCCAGCAGGGGGACAGGGGTCTACAATGAGCAGTTCTTC. It is translated as CASRGTGVYNEQFF. The chain couples TRBV7-2 to TRBJ2-1, with 10 bases identical to TRBD1. The V gene's germline CDR1 is SGHTA and CDR2 FQGNSA. This CDR3 spans 14 amino acids. The J segment lost 3 bases and the V segment lost 6 bases, leaving 2 bases of the junction unmatched.